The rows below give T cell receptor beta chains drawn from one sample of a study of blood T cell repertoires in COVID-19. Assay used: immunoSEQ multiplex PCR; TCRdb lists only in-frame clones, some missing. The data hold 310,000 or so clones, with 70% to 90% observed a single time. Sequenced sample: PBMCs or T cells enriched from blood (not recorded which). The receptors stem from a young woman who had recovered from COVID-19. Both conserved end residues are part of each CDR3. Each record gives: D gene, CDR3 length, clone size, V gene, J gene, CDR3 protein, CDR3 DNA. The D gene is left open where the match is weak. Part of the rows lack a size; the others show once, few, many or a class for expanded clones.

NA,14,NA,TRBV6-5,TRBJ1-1,CASSYSARSVEAFF,TGTGCCAGCAGTTACTCGGCCAGGTCGGTTGAAGCTTTCTTT
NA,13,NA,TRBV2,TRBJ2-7,CASSVGEGNQKYF,NA
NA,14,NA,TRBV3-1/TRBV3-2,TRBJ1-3,CASSQGAAGNTIYF,TGTGCCAGCAGCCAAGGGGCCGCTGGAAACACCATATATTTT
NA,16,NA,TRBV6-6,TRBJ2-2,CASSYSRSSSTGELFF,TGTGCCAGCAGTTACTCGAGGAGCAGCTCCACCGGGGAGCTGTTTTTT
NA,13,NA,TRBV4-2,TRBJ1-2,CASSQDWSYGYTF,TGTGCCAGCAGCCAAGATTGGAGCTATGGCTACACCTTC
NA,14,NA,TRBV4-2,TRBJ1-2,CASSQEGGNLGYTF,TGTGCCAGCAGCCAAGAAGGGGGAAATCTTGGCTACACCTTC
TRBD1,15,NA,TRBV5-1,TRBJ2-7,CASSLEQGQVYEQYF,TGCGCCAGCAGCTTGGAACAGGGGCAAGTGTACGAGCAGTACTTC
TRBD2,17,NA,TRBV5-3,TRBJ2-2,CARSLGSGGPNTGELFF,TGTGCCAGAAGCTTGGGTAGCGGGGGGCCGAACACCGGGGAGCTGTTTTTT
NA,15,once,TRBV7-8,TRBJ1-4,CASSGWTATNEKLFF,TGTGCCAGCAGTGGATGGACAGCAACTAATGAAAAACTGTTTTTT
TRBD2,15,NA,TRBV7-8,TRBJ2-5,CASTERRGGRETQYF,TGTGCCAGCACCGAGCGGCGGGGGGGGCGGGAGACCCAGTACTTC
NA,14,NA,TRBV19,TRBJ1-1,CASGLGLKNTEAFF,TGTGCCAGTGGATTGGGACTGAAGAACACTGAAGCTTTCTTT
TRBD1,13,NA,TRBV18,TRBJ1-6,CASSPGQGSPLHF,TGTGCCAGCTCACCGGGACAGGGGTCACCCCTCCACTTT
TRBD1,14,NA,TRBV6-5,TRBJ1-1,CASSRYRGRSEAFF,TGTGCCAGCAGTCGTTACAGGGGACGGTCTGAAGCTTTCTTT
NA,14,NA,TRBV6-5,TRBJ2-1,CASSQRTAYNEQFF,TGTGCCAGCAGTCAACGGACAGCTTACAATGAGCAGTTCTTC
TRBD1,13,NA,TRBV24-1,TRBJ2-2,CATSATGYGELFF,TGTGCCACCAGTGCGACAGGGTACGGGGAGCTGTTTTTT
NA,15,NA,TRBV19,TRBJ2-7,CASSIVGGEIYEQYF,TGTGCCAGTAGTATAGTTGGGGGCGAAATTTACGAGCAGTACTTC
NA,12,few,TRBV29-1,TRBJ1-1,CSGRHLNTEAFF,TGCAGCGGACGACACCTGAACACTGAAGCTTTCTTT
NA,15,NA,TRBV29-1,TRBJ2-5,CSLSGERGDKETQYF,TGCAGCCTTTCGGGGGAACGGGGGGACAAAGAGACCCAGTACTTC
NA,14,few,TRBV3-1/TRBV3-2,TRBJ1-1,CASSQVPGNTEAFF,TGTGCCAGCAGCCAAGTCCCGGGGAACACTGAAGCTTTCTTT
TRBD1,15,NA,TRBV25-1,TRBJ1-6,CASSPRTGRNSPLHF,TGTGCCAGCTCACCACGGACAGGGAGGAATTCACCCCTCCACTTT
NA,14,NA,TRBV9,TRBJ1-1,CASRPGGANTEAFF,TGTGCCAGCAGGCCTGGGGGGGCGAACACTGAAGCTTTCTTT
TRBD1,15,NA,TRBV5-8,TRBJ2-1,CASSPDRGTYNEQFF,TGTGCCAGCAGCCCGGACAGGGGAACCTACAATGAGCAGTTCTTC
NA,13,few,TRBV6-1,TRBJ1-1,CASSEISGTEAFF,TGTGCCAGCAGTGAAATCAGCGGCACTGAAGCTTTCTTT
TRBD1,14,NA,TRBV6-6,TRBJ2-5,CASSYQGERETQYF,TGTGCCAGCAGTTACCAGGGGGAACGAGAGACCCAGTACTTC
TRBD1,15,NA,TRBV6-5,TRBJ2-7,CASTRGGPAAYEQYF,TGTGCCAGCACCAGAGGGGGCCCTGCCGCCTACGAGCAGTACTTC
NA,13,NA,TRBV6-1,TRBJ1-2,CASSEVGNYGYTF,TGTGCCAGCAGTGAAGTCGGGAACTATGGCTACACCTTC
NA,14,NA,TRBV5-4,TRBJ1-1,CASSSTAGFTEAFF,TGTGCCAGCAGCTCAACGGCAGGGTTTACTGAAGCTTTCTTT
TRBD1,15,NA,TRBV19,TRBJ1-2,CAIPGTGQGDYGYTF,TGTGCCATTCCAGGAACGGGACAGGGGGACTATGGCTACACCTTC
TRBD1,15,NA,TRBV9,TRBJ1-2,CASSVLGTGGDGYTF,TGTGCCAGCAGCGTGTTGGGGACAGGGGGTGATGGCTACACCTTC
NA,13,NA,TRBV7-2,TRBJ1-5,CASTRQSNQPQHF,TGTGCCAGCACGAGGCAGAGCAATCAGCCCCAGCATTTT
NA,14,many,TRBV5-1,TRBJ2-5,CASSIEKEGETQYF,TGCGCCAGCAGCATCGAGAAGGAGGGGGAGACCCAGTACTTC
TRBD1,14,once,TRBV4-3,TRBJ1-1,CASSQEDRGNEAFF,TGCGCCAGCAGCCAAGAGGACAGGGGAAATGAAGCTTTCTTT
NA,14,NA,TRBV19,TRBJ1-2,CASQQNGRARGYTF,TGTGCCAGTCAGCAGAACGGCAGGGCTCGTGGCTACACCTTC
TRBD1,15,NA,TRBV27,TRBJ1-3,CASSLRTGPGNTIYF,TGTGCCAGCAGTTTGCGGACAGGGCCTGGAAACACCATATATTTT
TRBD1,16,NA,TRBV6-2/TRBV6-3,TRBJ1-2,CASSYRDRGFSYGYTF,TGTGCCAGCAGTTACCGGGACAGGGGCTTTAGCTATGGCTACACCTTC
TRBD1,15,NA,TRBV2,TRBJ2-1,CASRQPGQRINEQFF,TGTGCCAGCAGACAACCGGGACAGCGTATTAATGAGCAGTTCTTC
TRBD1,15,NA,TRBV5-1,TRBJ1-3,CASSITGGYGNTIYF,TGCGCCAGCAGCATCACAGGGGGCTATGGAAACACCATATATTTT
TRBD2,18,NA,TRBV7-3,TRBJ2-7,CASSPIPSQAGGPYEQYF,TGTGCCAGCAGCCCAATTCCTTCCCAGGCGGGGGGACCCTACGAGCAGTACTTC
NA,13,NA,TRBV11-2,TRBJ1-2,CASSSTGANGYTF,TGTGCCAGCAGTTCGACAGGAGCCAATGGCTACACCTTC
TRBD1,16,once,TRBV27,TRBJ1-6,CARTTGALSYNSPLHF,TGTGCCAGAACAACAGGGGCGCTCTCCTATAATTCACCCCTCCACTTT
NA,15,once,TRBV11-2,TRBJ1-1,CASSLDRTGGTEAFF,TGTGCCAGCAGCTTAGATCGAACCGGGGGCACTGAAGCTTTCTTT
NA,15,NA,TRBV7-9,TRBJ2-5,CASSGWTRPGETQYF,TGTGCCAGCAGCGGATGGACCCGACCGGGGGAGACCCAGTACTTC
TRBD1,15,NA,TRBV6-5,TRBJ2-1,CASSPNRGTYNEQFF,TGTGCCAGCAGCCCGAACAGGGGGACCTACAATGAGCAGTTCTTC
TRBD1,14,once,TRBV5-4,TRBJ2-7,CASSSRQGVVEQYF,TGTGCCAGCAGCTCTAGACAGGGGGTTGTGGAGCAGTACTTC
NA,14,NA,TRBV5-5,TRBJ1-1,CASSSLQGRTEAFF,TGTGCCAGCAGCTCCCTCCAGGGGCGGACTGAAGCTTTCTTT
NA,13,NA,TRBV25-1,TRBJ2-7,CASSEGAAPVRYF,TGTGCCAGCAGTGAAGGGGCGGCCCCGGTCAGGTACTTC